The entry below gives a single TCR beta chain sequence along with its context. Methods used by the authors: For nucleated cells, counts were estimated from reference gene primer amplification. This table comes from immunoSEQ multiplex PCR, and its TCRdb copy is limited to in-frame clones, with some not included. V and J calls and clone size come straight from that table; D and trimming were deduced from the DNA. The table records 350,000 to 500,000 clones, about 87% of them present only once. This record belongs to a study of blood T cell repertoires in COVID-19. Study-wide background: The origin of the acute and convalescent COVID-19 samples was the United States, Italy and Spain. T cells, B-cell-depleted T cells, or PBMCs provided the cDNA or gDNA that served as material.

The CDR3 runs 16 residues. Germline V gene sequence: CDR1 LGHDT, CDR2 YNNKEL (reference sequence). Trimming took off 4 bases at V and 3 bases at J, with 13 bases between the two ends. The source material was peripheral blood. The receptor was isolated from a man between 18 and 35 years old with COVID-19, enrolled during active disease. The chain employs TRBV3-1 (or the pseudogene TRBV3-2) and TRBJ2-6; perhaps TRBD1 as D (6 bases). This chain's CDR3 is CASSPTGIGGANVLTF. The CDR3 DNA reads TGTGCCAGCAGCCCAACAGGGATAGGTGGGGCCAACGTCCTGACTTTC.